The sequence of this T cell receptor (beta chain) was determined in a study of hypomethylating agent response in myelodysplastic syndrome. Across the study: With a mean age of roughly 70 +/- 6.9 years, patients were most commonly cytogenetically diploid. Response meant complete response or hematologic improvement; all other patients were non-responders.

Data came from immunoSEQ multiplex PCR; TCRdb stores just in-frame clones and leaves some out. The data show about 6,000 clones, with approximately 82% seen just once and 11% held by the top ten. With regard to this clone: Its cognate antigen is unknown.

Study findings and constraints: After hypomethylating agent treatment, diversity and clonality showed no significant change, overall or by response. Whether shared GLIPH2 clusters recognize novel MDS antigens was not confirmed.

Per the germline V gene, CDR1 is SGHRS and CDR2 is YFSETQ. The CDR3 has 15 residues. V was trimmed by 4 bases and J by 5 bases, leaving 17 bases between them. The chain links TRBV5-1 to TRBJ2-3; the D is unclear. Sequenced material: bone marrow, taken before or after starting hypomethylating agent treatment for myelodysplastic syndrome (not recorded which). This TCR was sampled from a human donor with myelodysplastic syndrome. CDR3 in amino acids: CASSEQHPSRDTQYF. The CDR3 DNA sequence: TGCGCCAGCAGCGAACAGCATCCCTCCCGAGATACGCAGTATTTT. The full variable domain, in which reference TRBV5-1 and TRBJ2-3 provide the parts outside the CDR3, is KAGVTQTPRYLIKTRGQQVTLSCSPISGHRSVSWYQQTPGQGLQFLFEYFSETQRNKGNFPGRFSGRQFSNSRSEMNVSTLELGDSALYLCASSEQHPSRDTQYFGPGTRLTVL.